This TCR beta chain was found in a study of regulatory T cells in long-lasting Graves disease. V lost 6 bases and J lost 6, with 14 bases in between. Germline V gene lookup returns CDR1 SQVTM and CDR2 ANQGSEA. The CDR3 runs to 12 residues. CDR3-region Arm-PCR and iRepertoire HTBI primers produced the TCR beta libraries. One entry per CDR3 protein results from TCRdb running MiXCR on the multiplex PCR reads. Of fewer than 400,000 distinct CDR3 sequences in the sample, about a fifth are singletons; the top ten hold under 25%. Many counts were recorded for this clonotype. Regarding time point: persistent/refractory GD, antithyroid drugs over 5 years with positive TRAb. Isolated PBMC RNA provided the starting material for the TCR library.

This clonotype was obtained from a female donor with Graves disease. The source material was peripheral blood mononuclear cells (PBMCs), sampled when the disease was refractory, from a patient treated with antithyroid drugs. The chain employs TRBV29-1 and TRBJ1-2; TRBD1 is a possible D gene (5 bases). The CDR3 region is CSVTRDVDGYTF. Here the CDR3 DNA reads TGCAGCGTCACCAGGGACGTCGATGGCTACACCTTC. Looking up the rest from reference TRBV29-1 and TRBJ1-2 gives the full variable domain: SAVISQKPSRDICQRGTSLTIQCQVDSQVTMMFWYRQQPGQSLTLIATANQGSEATYESGFVIDKFPISRPNLTFSTLTVSNMSPEDSSIYLCSVTRDVDGYTFGSGTRLTVV.